These T cell receptor beta chains were read from a single sample in a study of blood T cell repertoires in COVID-19. Sequencing was performed with immunoSEQ multiplex PCR; in TCRdb, only in-frame clones are kept and a portion is missing. The sample lists around 300,000 clones, 90% occurring once. The sample taken for sequencing was PBMCs or T cells enriched from blood (not recorded which). The receptors derive from a young woman with acute COVID-19. The CDR3 runs from the conserved cysteine through the conserved F or W.

v_call,j_call,cdr3_length,cdr3_aa
TRBV11-2,TRBJ2-2,14,CASSSRFSTAELFF
TRBV21-1,TRBJ2-4,17,CASSKSKYDRTKNIQYF
TRBV28,TRBJ1-5,14,CASSLRQAGQPQHF
TRBV6-5,TRBJ1-1,13,CASTRSRGTEAFF
TRBV29-1,TRBJ1-3,13,CSAIQGAGNTIYF
TRBV6-6,TRBJ2-7,15,CASRPAGGDDYEQYF
TRBV6-5,TRBJ2-7,15,CASSPSGIASYEQYF
TRBV6-5,TRBJ1-2,15,CASSYSTGSFDGYTF
TRBV25-1,TRBJ1-6,16,CASSGSDRGYNSPLHF
TRBV7-3,TRBJ2-7,15,CASSLTSGTGYEQYF
TRBV30,TRBJ1-5,14,CAWSVRDNNQPQHF
TRBV7-9,TRBJ2-1,18,CASSQGLAGGPGYNEQFF
TRBV28,TRBJ2-5,15,CASSPPGLPGETQYF
TRBV18,TRBJ1-5,14,CASSPQGPDQPQHF
TRBV29-1,TRBJ1-1,14,CSALSRLKNTEAFF
TRBV6-4,TRBJ1-5,14,CASSEQGSDQPQHF
TRBV30,TRBJ1-1,16,CAWTRPGGRINTEAFF
TRBV18,TRBJ1-2,15,CASSLGGTANYGYTF
TRBV13,TRBJ2-7,15,CASSYLASGSYEQYF
TRBV18,TRBJ2-2,15,CASSPRTGNTGELFF
TRBV2,TRBJ1-2,14,CASSERVWHYGYTF
TRBV30,TRBJ2-5,15,CAWSLTGAPLGTQYF
TRBV28,TRBJ1-3,14,CASSLTGAGNTIYF
TRBV6-5,TRBJ2-7,13,CASSLGLTYEQYF
TRBV28,TRBJ2-7,14,CASTFRGPLYEQYF
TRBV3-1/TRBV3-2,TRBJ1-1,14,CASSQDESGDRAFF
TRBV5-1,TRBJ2-6,18,CASTRDMTGASGANVLTF
TRBV5-1,TRBJ1-2,14,CASSSGQGDYGYTF
TRBV7-9,TRBJ2-1,13,CASSLGLPNEQFF
TRBV2,TRBJ2-7,15,CASSEAQRESDEQYF
TRBV28,TRBJ1-1,14,CASSFRTGNTEAFF
TRBV19,TRBJ2-1,15,CASSIRGGRAGEQFF
TRBV9,TRBJ1-5,14,CASSVGGGNQPQHF
TRBV5-1,TRBJ2-7,16,CASSDRWTESSYEQYF
TRBV10-2,TRBJ2-1,12,CASLPARNEQFF
TRBV29-1,TRBJ2-4,12,CSVGGPENIQYF
TRBV19,TRBJ1-5,16,CASSPWRTESNQPQHF
TRBV11-2,TRBJ1-2,14,CASSPRGGDYGYTF
TRBV19,TRBJ1-1,13,CASSGDGSTEAFF
TRBV28,TRBJ1-3,13,CASKGDSGNTIYF
TRBV19,TRBJ1-2,16,CASSPWATGRYYGYTF
TRBV18,TRBJ1-2,15,CASSPLRGTQTGYTF
TRBV27,TRBJ1-1,14,CASTPLSGRGSAFF
TRBV19,TRBJ1-2,15,CASLPDRTYNYGYTF
TRBV19,TRBJ1-2,14,CASRFDRGIYGYTF
TRBV10-3,TRBJ2-2,13,CAISRDIGGELFF
TRBV5-1,TRBJ2-7,15,CASSLRTSGTYEQYF
TRBV10-3,TRBJ1-1,15,CAIRTVQGLNTEAFF
TRBV5-1,TRBJ1-1,14,CASSLRDASTEAFF
TRBV3-1/TRBV3-2,TRBJ1-4,16,CASSQDWGRANEKLFF
TRBV3-1/TRBV3-2,TRBJ2-7,14,CASSLTSGGYEQYF
TRBV7-2,TRBJ2-1,15,CASSLRLAGANEQFF
TRBV5-4,TRBJ1-1,15,CASSLAATINTEAFF
TRBV7-7,TRBJ2-5,14,CASSFTGDMETQYF
TRBV5-1,TRBJ2-5,13,CASSSGLRETQYF
TRBV5-1,TRBJ2-5,13,CASSPRRGETQYF
TRBV2,TRBJ2-1,15,CASRQRTGTYNEQFF
TRBV13,TRBJ2-1,16,CASSLWAAGVYNEQFF